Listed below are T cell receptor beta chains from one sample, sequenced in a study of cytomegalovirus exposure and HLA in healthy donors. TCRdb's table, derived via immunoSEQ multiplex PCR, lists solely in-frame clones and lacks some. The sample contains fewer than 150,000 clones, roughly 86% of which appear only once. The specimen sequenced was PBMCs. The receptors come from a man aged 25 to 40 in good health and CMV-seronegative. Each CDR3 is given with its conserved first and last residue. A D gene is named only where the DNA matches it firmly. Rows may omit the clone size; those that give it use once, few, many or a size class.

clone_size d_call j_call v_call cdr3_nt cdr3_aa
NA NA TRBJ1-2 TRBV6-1 TGTGCCAGCAACGCAGGGGAAGCCCATGGCTACACCTTC CASNAGEAHGYTF
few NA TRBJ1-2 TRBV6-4 TGTGCCAGCAGTGCCGCAAGCGGAGGAGGTTCTGGCTACACCTTC CASSAASGGGSGYTF
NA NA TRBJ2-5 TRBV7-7 TGTGCCAGCAGCTTAGGCGGCCAAGAGACCCAGTACTTC CASSLGGQETQYF
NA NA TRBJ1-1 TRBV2 TGTGCCACCCGGAGGGAGCAGACGAACACTGAAGCTTTCTTT CATRREQTNTEAFF
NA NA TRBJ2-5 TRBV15 TGTGCCACCAGCAGAGATCGCAGCCAAGAGACCCAGTACTTC CATSRDRSQETQYF
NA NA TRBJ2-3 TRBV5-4 TGTGCCAGCAGCTTGGGGACGGGATTTAGCACAGATACGCAGTATTTT CASSLGTGFSTDTQYF
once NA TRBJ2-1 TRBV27 TGTGCCAGCAGTCCATCGGGCTCCTACAATGAGCAGTTCTTC CASSPSGSYNEQFF
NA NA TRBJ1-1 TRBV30 TGTGCCTGGAGTGGAGCGGCTTTGATGAACACTGAAGCTTTCTTT CAWSGAALMNTEAFF
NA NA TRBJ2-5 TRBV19 TGTGCCAGTAGTATAGACGGTGACACCCAAGAGACCCAGTACTTC CASSIDGDTQETQYF
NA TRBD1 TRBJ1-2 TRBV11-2 TGTGCCAGCAGGAACCGACAGGGTTATGGCTACACCTTC CASRNRQGYGYTF
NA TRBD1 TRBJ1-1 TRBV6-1 TGTGCCAGCACCCCGGACAGGGGGGCAAACACTGAAGCTTTCTTT CASTPDRGANTEAFF
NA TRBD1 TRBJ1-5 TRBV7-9 TGTGCCAGCAGCTTAGCGGGTCAGCGGGACAGGGTCCAGCATTTT CASSLAGQRDRVQHF
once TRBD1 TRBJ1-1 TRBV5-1 TGCGCCAGCAGCTTATGGACAGGTGAGGGCACTGAAGCTTTCTTT CASSLWTGEGTEAFF
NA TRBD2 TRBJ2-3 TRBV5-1 TGCGCCAGCAGCTTGGGTCTAGCGGGAGGTGGAACAGATACGCAGTATTTT CASSLGLAGGGTDTQYF
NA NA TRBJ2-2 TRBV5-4 TGTGCCAGCAGCTTTTCCCAACAGGGCCCCACCGGGGAGCTGTTTTTT CASSFSQQGPTGELFF
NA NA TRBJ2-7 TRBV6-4 TGTGCCAGCAGTGTCCTCGGGAGCTTCTACTCCTACGAGCAGTACTTC CASSVLGSFYSYEQYF
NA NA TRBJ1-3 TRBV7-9 TGTGCCAGCATCTTCGGGCGGGGTTCCTCTGGAAACACCATATATTTT CASIFGRGSSGNTIYF
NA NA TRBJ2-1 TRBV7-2 TGTGCCAGCAGCTTAGAAGATGGGCGGGACAATGAGCAGTTCTTC CASSLEDGRDNEQFF
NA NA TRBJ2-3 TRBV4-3 TGCGCCAGCAGCACCACATTCACAGAAGCAAACACAGATACGCAGTATTTT CASSTTFTEANTDTQYF
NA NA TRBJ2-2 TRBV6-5 TGTGCCAGCAGCTTGGACAGAACCGGGGAGCTGTTTTTT CASSLDRTGELFF
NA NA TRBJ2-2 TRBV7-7 TGTGCCAGCAGCTTCAGTGGGAGCCAGACCGGGGAGCTGTTTTTT CASSFSGSQTGELFF
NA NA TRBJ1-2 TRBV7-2 TGTGCCAGCAGCTTATCAGGGTATGGCTACACCTTC CASSLSGYGYTF
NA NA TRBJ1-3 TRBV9 TGTGCCAGCAGCGTAGGGAGCTTTCTCTACTCTGGAAACACCATATATTTT CASSVGSFLYSGNTIYF
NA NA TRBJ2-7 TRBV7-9 TGTGCCAGCAGCCCGGAGGGAACTTACGAGCAGTACTTC CASSPEGTYEQYF
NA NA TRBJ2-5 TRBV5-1 TGCGCCAGCAGCTTGGCCCTAACAGGACAAGAGACCCAGTACTTC CASSLALTGQETQYF
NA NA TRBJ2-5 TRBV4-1 TGCGCCAGCAGCCAGACCCGGGGGTCCTCCCAAGAGACCCAGTACTTC CASSQTRGSSQETQYF
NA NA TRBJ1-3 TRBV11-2 TGTGCCAGCAGCTTAGCTGGGGGGAAAATCGGAAACACCATATATTTT CASSLAGGKIGNTIYF
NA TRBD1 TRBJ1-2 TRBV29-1 TGCAGCGTTGAACCCGGACAGGGCGGTTTGGGTGGCTACACCTTC CSVEPGQGGLGGYTF
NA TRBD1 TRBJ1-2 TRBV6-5 TGTGCCAGCACCTCATACCCGGGACAGACCTATGGCTACACCTTC CASTSYPGQTYGYTF
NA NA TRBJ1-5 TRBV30 TGTGCCTGGAGTCCCCAGACTGAGTATCAGCCCCAGCATTTT CAWSPQTEYQPQHF
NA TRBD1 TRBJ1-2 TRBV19 TGTGCCAGTAGTATTGGGGGGACAGGGGAATATGGCTACACCTTC CASSIGGTGEYGYTF
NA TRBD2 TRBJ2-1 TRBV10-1 TGCGCCAGCAGTGAGTCCGGCGGGAGGGCCGAAGTTGAGCAGTTCTTC CASSESGGRAEVEQFF
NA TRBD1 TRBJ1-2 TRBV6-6 TGTGCCAGCAGCTCTCCGGGACAGGTCATATCTGGCTACACCTTC CASSSPGQVISGYTF
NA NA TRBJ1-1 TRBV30 TGTGCCGGGACGGTGAACACTGAAGCTTTCTTT CAGTVNTEAFF
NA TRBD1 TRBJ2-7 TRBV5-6 TGTGCCAGCAGCTCAGGACAGGGAGCCTACGAGCAGTACTTC CASSSGQGAYEQYF